The source of this T cell receptor (beta chain) is a study of cytomegalovirus exposure and HLA in healthy donors. General observations from the study: Reportedly, HLA-A and HLA-B alleles of most subjects were accurately predicted from TCR beta. Three CMV-associated chains proved CMV antigen-specific in vitro. Sequencing likely produced, as an artifact, a cluster of highly shared sequence variants. A later analysis linked a missense variant in DCLRE1C to the trimming of TCR beta V and J genes.

Primers included in the PCR were 60 Vbeta and 13 Jbeta primers. Sequencing used immunoSEQ multiplex PCR; TCRdb keeps in-frame clones, though not all of them. Counted here are 200,000 to 250,000 clones, 70% occurring once; the ten biggest clones make up less than 3%. In the case of this clone: Its antigen is unidentified.

This CDR3 has 12 residues. CDR1 is SNHLY and CDR2 is FYNNEI in the germline V gene. Trimming removed 8 bases from V and 3 bases from J, with 10 bases in between. Sequencing used PBMCs. The V gene is TRBV2, the J gene TRBJ1-2; D gene ambiguous. The TCR originated in a man aged 35-49 years in good health and CMV-seropositive. The CDR3: CASGWEYYGYTF. CDR3 nucleotides: TGTGCCAGCGGCTGGGAGTACTATGGCTACACCTTC.